Below, 31 T cell receptor beta chains from the same sample are listed, as sequenced in a study of T cell responses to AZD1222 COVID-19 vaccine. The protocol was immunoSEQ multiplex PCR, while the TCRdb copy is restricted to in-frame clones and leaves out a portion. The table lists under 110,000 clones, around 90% of them singletons. The sequencing used peripheral blood, collected 28 days after the second AZD1222 dose. All receptors come from an adult who received the AZD1222 COVID-19 vaccine.

CDR3 DNA sequence: TGTGCCAGCAGTCAAAGGACTAGCGGGACCCTATACACAGATACGCAGTATTTT. Amino acids: CASSQRTSGTLYTDTQYF. The chain employs TRBV6-6 and TRBJ2-3, with 12 bases identical to TRBD2. Unmatched junction bases numbered 11, after V lost 5 bases and J lost 2 bases. CDR1 and CDR2 (germline): MNHNY, SVGAGI (reference sequence). The CDR3 is 18 amino acids.

The chain links TRBV18 to TRBJ2-5, with D unresolved. CDR3 size: 14 residues. V lost 1 base to trimming and J lost 5 bases, with 11 bases between them. Germline CDR1 KGHSH, CDR2 LQKENI. The CDR3 region has the DNA TGTGCCAGCTCACCACTAGGATCGAGGGAGACCCAGTACTTC. Amino acids: CASSPLGSRETQYF.

For the CDR3, the DNA is TGCGCCCAAAAAACTAGGAAAGCTTTCTTT. This sequence encodes CAQKTRKAFF. The gene calls are TRBV4-1 and TRBJ1-1; no clear D gene. This CDR3 contains 10 residues. The V gene lost 11 bases and the J gene lost 9 bases, with 13 bases spanning the gap. Germline values: CDR1 MGHRA, CDR2 YSYEKL.

The rearrangement uses TRBV5-1 and TRBJ2-1; 10 bases map to TRBD2. The CDR3 totals 15 residues. The trim removed 5 bases at V and 2 bases at J, leaving 4 bases unmatched. CDR1 SGHRS and CDR2 YFSETQ come from the germline V gene. The CDR3 here is CASSWTSGAYNEQFF. CDR3 bases: TGCGCCAGCAGTTGGACTAGCGGTGCCTACAATGAGCAGTTCTTC.

The table lists this clone with a count of one. The chain links TRBV18 to TRBJ1-1; D unresolved. Germline assignment: CDR1 KGHSH and CDR2 LQKENI. This CDR3 has 15 amino acids. Trimming took off 0 bases at V and 1 base at J, with 9 bases between the two ends. The CDR3 loop is CASSPPSRPNTEAFF. In DNA, the CDR3 is TGTGCCAGCTCACCACCGTCAAGGCCGAACACTGAAGCTTTCTTT.

The genes are TRBV4-3 and TRBJ2-3, with D hard to call. Per germline, CDR1 LGHNA and CDR2 YSLEER. This CDR3 contains 13 residues. V gave up 0 bases and J gave up 5 bases, with 6 bases separating them. CDR3 in amino acids: CASSQDSGDTQYF. CDR3 nucleotides: TGCGCCAGCAGCCAAGATTCCGGAGATACGCAGTATTTT.

The rearrangement joins TRBV6-2 or TRBV6-3 to TRBJ1-2; 7 bases map to TRBD1. V dropped 2 bases and J dropped 4; count of bases not matched to a gene: 7. The CDR3 sequence is 15 residues long. Looked up from germline, CDR1 is MNHEY and CDR2 is SVGEGT. As DNA, the CDR3 is TGTGCCAGCAGTTACCCCCAGGGGGGCGGCTATGGCTACACCTTC. Its translation is CASSYPQGGGYGYTF.

This clone has only one observation. V usage is TRBV9 and J usage is TRBJ2-5; TRBD2 aligns across 10 bases. This CDR3 is 17 amino acids long. Germline V gene data show CDR1 as SGDLS and CDR2 as YYNGEE. The V gene end was trimmed by 4 bases and the J gene end by 4 bases; junction bases not matched to a gene: 13. The CDR3: CASSSGSSGGAPETQYF. DNA of the CDR3: TGTGCCAGCAGCTCCGGGTCTAGCGGGGGAGCCCCAGAGACCCAGTACTTC.

V gene TRBV10-3 combines with J gene TRBJ2-5; D may be TRBD2 (7 bases). The V end lost 5 bases, the J end lost 1 base, and 14 bases lay between the germline ends. The germline CDR1 and CDR2 sequences are ENHRY and SYGVKD. CDR3 length: 15 amino acids. The CDR3 DNA reads as TGTGCCATCAGTCTAAAGGGGGGGTCCCAAGAGACCCAGTACTTC. Protein product: CAISLKGGSQETQYF.

This chain links TRBV7-9 with TRBJ1-4; D remains ambiguous. This CDR3 is 14 amino acids long. Trimming stripped 3 bases from V and 7 bases from J, with 12 bases between. From germline, CDR1 is SEHNR and CDR2 FQNEAQ (reference sequence). The CDR3 here is CASSLSPRGEKLFF. The CDR3 DNA sequence: TGTGCCAGCAGCTTGTCGCCCAGAGGTGAAAAACTGTTTTTT.

This chain connects TRBV5-1 to TRBJ2-2; 7 bases fit TRBD1. The germline CDR1 and CDR2 sequences are SGHRS and YFSETQ. The CDR3 consists of 17 residues. Trimming took 0 bases from V and 7 from J; bases not matched to a gene: 12. This CDR3 is CASSLADRAAVSGELFF. The CDR3 nucleotides read TGCGCCAGCAGCTTGGCCGACAGGGCAGCGGTTAGCGGGGAGCTGTTTTTT.

This sequence joins TRBV13 and TRBJ1-2; possible D gene TRBD1, 6 bases. The CDR3 consists of 12 residues. Trimming took 5 bases from V and 8 from J, leaving 12 bases between them. Germline V gene lookup returns CDR1 PRHDT and CDR2 FYEKMQ (reference sequence). DNA of the CDR3: TGTGCCAGCAGCCCCGGGACAAGGGGCTACACCTTC. Amino acids: CASSPGTRGYTF.

This clone was seen once. This chain links TRBV24-1 with TRBJ1-2, with 8 nucleotides matching TRBD1. The V gene end was trimmed by 9 bases and the J gene end by 7 bases; junction bases not matched to a gene: 3. CDR1 and CDR2 from the germline V gene are KGHDR and SFDVKD. There are 11 residues in the CDR3. The CDR3 spells CATSQGGGYTF. In DNA, the CDR3 is TGTGCCACCTCACAGGGGGGTGGCTACACCTTC.

This clone was seen many times. The V gene is TRBV6-4, the J gene TRBJ2-1; 7 bases fit TRBD1. V lost 0 bases, J lost 9 bases, and 11 bases stayed unmatched. The CDR3 contains 16 residues. Germline CDR1 is MRHNA and CDR2 is SNTAGT. The CDR3 loop reads CASSDSGDRSSGEQFF. The CDR3 nucleotides read TGTGCCAGCAGTGACTCGGGGGACAGATCCTCCGGTGAGCAGTTCTTC.

This sequence joins TRBV5-1 and TRBJ1-2, with TRBD1 matching 7 bases. V lost 0 bases and J lost 4; bases outside the gene matches: 6. Germline CDR1 reads SGHRS; CDR2 reads YFSETQ. CDR3 length equals 15 residues. In nucleotides, the CDR3 is TGCGCCAGCAGCTTGGCAGGGGGGGACGGCTATGGCTACACCTTC. As protein: CASSLAGGDGYGYTF.

The chain combines TRBV4-1 with TRBJ1-5; TRBD1 is a possible D gene (6 bases). Trimming left V 3 bases short and J 2 bases short, with 11 bases between. The germline gives CDR1 MGHRA, CDR2 YSYEKL. The CDR3 totals 15 residues. The CDR3 region has the DNA TGCGCCAGCAGCCAGGGGGCTAGGGGCAATCAGCCCCAGCATTTT. Protein product: CASSQGARGNQPQHF.

This chain connects TRBV11-2 to TRBJ1-4; 8 bases are shared with TRBD1. CDR3 length: 15 residues. The ends lost 2 bases at V and 5 bases at J; junction bases unmatched: 4. Germline CDR1 reads SGHAT; CDR2 reads FQNNGV. The CDR3 DNA sequence: TGTGCCAGCAGCTTACCGGGACAGGCGAATGAAAAACTGTTTTTT. Protein: CASSLPGQANEKLFF.

The rearrangement joins TRBV24-1 to TRBJ2-1; 8 positions match TRBD2. The germline CDR1 and CDR2 sequences are KGHDR and SFDVKD. The ends lost 6 bases at V and 8 bases at J; junction bases unmatched: 8. The CDR3 runs 14 residues. CDR3 residues: CATSPPGGADEQFF. CDR3 bases: TGTGCCACCAGTCCACCCGGGGGGGCCGATGAGCAGTTCTTC.

This clone occurred once. This chain uses TRBV24-1 with TRBJ1-1, with 10 bases identical to TRBD1. There are 14 residues in the CDR3. V dropped 0 bases and J dropped 10; count of bases not matched to a gene: 4. Germline CDR1 reads KGHDR; CDR2 reads SFDVKD. As DNA, the CDR3 is TGTGCCACCAGTGATTTGCAGGACAGGGGGAGAGCTTTCTTT. This translates into CATSDLQDRGRAFF.

This clone was counted once. The chain links TRBV16 to TRBJ2-5; D is undetermined. V shed 1 base and J shed 2 bases, with 11 bases lying between them. The CDR3 totals 15 residues. Looked up from germline, CDR1 is KGHSY and CDR2 is FQNENV. This CDR3 reads CASSQYGGGQETQYF. CDR3 DNA sequence: TGTGCCAGCAGCCAATACGGCGGCGGACAAGAGACCCAGTACTTC.

This clone was detected only a few times. The chain recombines TRBV5-1 with TRBJ2-7, with TRBD1 identical over 9 bases. Trimming took 7 bases from V and 0 from J; bases not matched to a gene: 8. Per germline, CDR1 SGHRS and CDR2 YFSETQ. CDR3 length: 15 amino acids. DNA for the CDR3: TGCGCCAGCCGGCCCGGGACAGGGTACTCCTACGAGCAGTACTTC. Encoded protein: CASRPGTGYSYEQYF.

The chain couples TRBV6-5 to TRBJ1-6; TRBD1 aligns across 7 bases. The V gene end was trimmed by 7 bases and the J gene end by 1 base; junction bases not matched to a gene: 4. CDR1 and CDR2 (germline): MNHEY, SVGAGI. The CDR3 length is 15 residues. CDR3 nucleotides: TGTGCCAGCACCCGACAGGGATCCTATAATTCACCCCTCCACTTT. Amino acid sequence: CASTRQGSYNSPLHF.

The chain uses TRBV7-8 and TRBJ1-2, with 8 positions matching TRBD1. This CDR3 is 15 amino acids long. Losses at the gene ends were 0 bases for V and 2 bases for J; bases not matched to a gene: 2. Germline assignment: CDR1 SGHVS and CDR2 FQNEAQ. As DNA, the CDR3 is TGTGCCAGCAGCTTAGCCCGACAGGGGAACTATGGCTACACCTTC. Translating it yields CASSLARQGNYGYTF.

V is TRBV10-3 and J is TRBJ2-7, with D possibly matching TRBD1 (6 bases). Trimming pared 6 bases from V and 3 bases from J, leaving 18 bases between. Germline V gene sequence: CDR1 ENHRY, CDR2 SYGVKD. CDR3 length equals 15 residues. The CDR3 DNA reads TGTGCCATCAGCTTAGGACAGCCTGGACTCTACGAGCAGTACTTC. Protein: CAISLGQPGLYEQYF.

V and J are TRBV19 and TRBJ2-7; D might be TRBD2 (5 bases). This CDR3 contains 15 residues. CDR1 LNHDA and CDR2 SQIVND come from the germline V gene (reference sequence). Trimming left V 3 bases short and J 3 bases short, with 15 bases between. DNA for the CDR3: TGTGCCAGTAGTATCGGCCGGGGTAGGAGCTACGAGCAGTACTTC. It encodes CASSIGRGRSYEQYF. Drawing the rest from reference TRBV19 and TRBJ2-7, the complete variable domain is DGGITQSPKYLFRKEGQNVTLSCEQNLNHDAMYWYRQDPGQGLRLIYYSQIVNDFQKGDIAEGYSVSREKKESFPLTVTSAQKNPTAFYLCASSIGRGRSYEQYFGPGTRLTVT.

The CDR3 loop reads CASNPRRTGDYEQYF. Here the CDR3 DNA reads TGTGCCAGCAACCCCCGGCGGACAGGGGACTACGAGCAGTACTTC. The chain couples TRBV11-2 to TRBJ2-7; 9 positions agree with TRBD1. Germline V gene lookup returns CDR1 SGHAT and CDR2 FQNNGV. Unmatched junction bases numbered 10, after V lost 7 bases and J lost 3 bases. This CDR3 region has 15 residues.

The chain combines TRBV9 with TRBJ1-5; tentatively, D is TRBD1 (6 bases). V was cut by 4 bases and J by 4 bases, with 12 bases left in between. Looked up from germline, CDR1 is SGDLS and CDR2 is YYNGEE. This CDR3 spans 14 amino acids. CDR3 sequence: CASSNGGGNQPQHF. DNA of the CDR3: TGTGCCAGCAGCAACGGAGGGGGGAATCAGCCCCAGCATTTT.

The chain carries TRBV7-3 and TRBJ2-3; D remains unclear. This CDR3 has 16 amino acids. V lost 2 bases, J lost 0 bases, and 12 bases lay in between. The V gene's germline CDR1 is SGHTA and CDR2 FQGTGA. The CDR3 is CASSLSSSRSTDTQYF. As DNA, the CDR3 is TGTGCCAGCAGCTTATCGTCCAGCCGTAGCACAGATACGCAGTATTTT.

The chain carries TRBV5-8 and TRBJ1-4; D not certain. Per germline, CDR1 SGHTS and CDR2 YDEGEE. This CDR3 has 14 residues. Trimming left V 3 bases short and J 4 bases short, with 10 bases between. The CDR3 DNA sequence: TGTGCCAGCAGCTCCCGGCAGGTTAATGAAAAACTGTTTTTT. Protein: CASSSRQVNEKLFF.

This clone is a singleton in its sample. This sequence joins TRBV5-1 and TRBJ1-1; the D gene is possibly TRBD1 (5 bases). Between the trimmed V and J ends, which lost 4 bases and 0 bases, there was a span of 13 bases. Germline V gene data show CDR1 as SGHRS and CDR2 as YFSETQ. The CDR3 spans 15 residues. The CDR3, as DNA: TGCGCCAGCAGCCCGGCGGGGGGGATGAACACTGAAGCTTTCTTT. It translates to CASSPAGGMNTEAFF.

The J gene is TRBJ1-5, the V gene TRBV4-1; 12 bases fit TRBD1. Germline V lookup: CDR1 MGHRA, CDR2 YSYEKL. The CDR3 contains 22 residues. V gave up 1 base and J gave up 6 bases; unmatched junction bases: 22. CDR3 sequence: CASSQALFGMAGQGAGGQPQHF. DNA of the CDR3: TGCGCCAGCAGCCAAGCCCTTTTTGGTATGGCGGGACAGGGGGCTGGGGGTCAGCCCCAGCATTTT.